This entry is about one T cell receptor beta chain. Its target is unknown. This record belongs to a study of OX40 agonist ivuxolimab in advanced cancers. Notes on the study in general: Relative to CD4+ cells, CD8+ T cells on average had more expanded clones.

Using immunoSEQ multiplex PCR, the repertoire was profiled, and TCRdb retains in-frame clones only, with some absent. The table records 72,000 or so clones, about 90% of them present only once. The CDR3 has 17 amino acids. Trimming removed 4 bases from V and 1 base from J; junction bases left unmatched: 7. The germline CDR1 and CDR2 sequences are SGHVS and FQNEAQ. This chain uses TRBV7-8 with TRBJ2-1; 10 bases fit TRBD2. This clonotype was obtained from an adult with an advanced solid tumor such as melanoma, head and neck, liver or kidney cancer. The specimen was CD4+ or CD8+ T cells sorted from blood, collected in a trial of the OX40 agonist ivuxolimab. The CDR3 DNA is TGTGCCAGCAGCTCCAGCGGGAGGGGAACGTCCTACAATGAGCAGTTCTTC. It specifies CASSSSGRGTSYNEQFF.